Following are 3 T cell receptor beta chains from one sample sequenced in a study of shared clonotypes between healthy human individuals. The protocol was immunoSEQ multiplex PCR, while the TCRdb copy is restricted to in-frame clones and leaves out a portion. The repertoire consists of approximately 2,300,000 clones, with 85% to 95% occurring once and the leading ten covering roughly 0.34%. What was sequenced was naive CD4+ T cells from PBMCs. Subset defined: CD45RA+ positively selected. The receptors were gathered from a man younger than 30 in good health. Some clones in this sample may be carry-over from other donors' samples.

The rearrangement joins TRBV9 to TRBJ2-4, with D possibly being TRBD1 (8 bases). Germline CDR1 and CDR2: SGDLS and YYNGEE. V was shortened by 4 bases and J by 8 bases, with 25 bases between the two germline ends. The CDR3 runs to 17 residues. CDR3 nucleotide sequence: TGTGCCAGCAGCTTACGCGGACAGGGAGGGGGCAATGACATTCAGTACTTC. Encoded protein: CASSLRGQGGGNDIQYF.

The genes are TRBV2 and TRBJ2-7, with a possible D match to TRBD1 (6 bases). Looked up from germline, CDR1 is SNHLY and CDR2 is FYNNEI. Trimming left V 5 bases short and J 0 bases short, with 11 bases between. The CDR3 is 14 residues long. CDR3 in DNA: TGTGCCAGCAGTTCCAGGGGCCACTCCTACGAGCAGTACTTC. Translation: CASSSRGHSYEQYF.

This clone has only one observation. The genes are TRBV9 and TRBJ2-5; 13 nucleotides agree with TRBD2. The CDR3 has 19 residues. In germline, CDR1 is SGDLS, CDR2 YYNGEE. Trimming removed 0 bases from V and 1 base from J; junction bases left unmatched: 9. The CDR3 DNA reads TGTGCCAGCAGCGTAGCGTCCTGGGGACTAGCGGGGACCCAAGAGACCCAGTACTTC. Protein: CASSVASWGLAGTQETQYF. Together with reference TRBV9 and TRBJ2-5, the CDR3 gives the full variable domain: DSGVTQTPKHLITATGQRVTLRCSPRSGDLSVYWYQQSLDQGLQFLIQYYNGEERAKGNILERFSAQQFPDLHSELNLSSLELGDSALYFCASSVASWGLAGTQETQYFGPGTRLLVL.